This T cell receptor beta chain was identified during a study of T cell repertoires in aging, cancer and after chemotherapy. Turning to the study itself: Donor ages fell into six groups from 30 or younger up to 70 or older.

Broader study findings: Untreated cancer patients had significantly lower blood TCR diversity than age-matched healthy donors.

Germline CDR1 reads MNHNY; CDR2 reads SVGAGI (reference sequence). Trimming removed 0 bases from V and 3 bases from J, with 12 bases in between. CDR3 length equals 15 residues. The sample holds one count of this clonotype. Its antigen remains unknown. Rearranged V-D-J TRB sequences were amplified with a mixed TRB-A/B primer pool. TCRdb reprocessed the multiplex PCR reads via MiXCR and lists one record per CDR3 protein. The table lists over 10,000 distinct CDR3 sequences, around 21% of them singletons, with approximately 5.7% in the top ten. TCR beta rearrangements were amplified from peripheral blood genomic DNA.

The TCR comes from a human donor in good health. The source material was blood. The J gene is TRBJ2-7, the V gene TRBV6-6; a possible D gene is TRBD1 (5 bases). The CDR3 reads CASSYSLDTFYEQYF. CDR3 bases: TGTGCCAGCAGTTACTCGTTGGACACCTTCTACGAGCAGTACTTC.